The 13 T cell receptor beta chains presented below share a single source sample, sequenced in a study of T cell repertoires in cytomegalovirus infection. These TCRs' antigens remain unknown. TCRdb fed the reads into MiXCR, producing one record per CDR3 protein. The table shows some 900,000 distinct CDR3 sequences, with about 30% occurring only once. The source material was cultured CD8+ T cells from PBMCs, sampled from culture after CMV antigen stimulation. The receptors were gathered from a human donor in good health (CMV status not recorded). Some clones in this sample may be carry-over from other donors' samples.

The CDR3, as DNA: TGTGCCAGCAGTTTAAAACAGCGCTATGGCTACACCTTC. The encoded protein is CASSLKQRYGYTF. J is TRBJ1-2 and V is TRBV12-3 or TRBV12-4; D uncertain. V lost 2 bases and J 4 bases, leaving 8 bases between the germline ends. The CDR3 totals 13 residues.

Comment on this clonotype: This clone may be a read error of a much larger clone one base away. The chain links TRBV7-2 to TRBJ2-1; D gene ambiguous. This CDR3 spans 15 amino acids. Germline lookup yields CDR1 SGHTA and CDR2 FQGNSA. With 2 bases removed from V and 12 bases from J, the gap between germline ends came to 20 bases. CDR3 nucleotides: TGTGCCAGCAGCTTAAATGGCAGACCCCCTTGGGGGCAGTTCTTC. Residues: CASSLNGRPPWGQFF. Using reference TRBV7-2 and TRBJ2-1 for the parts outside the CDR3, the full variable domain is GAGVSQSPSNKVTEKGKDVELRCDPISGHTALYWYRQSLGQGLEFLIYFQGNSAPDKSGLPSDRFSAERTGGSVSTLTIQRTQQEDSAVYLCASSLNGRPPWGQFFGPGTRLTVL.

The rearrangement uses TRBV27 and TRBJ2-2, with D possibly being TRBD2 (5 bases). The V end lost 1 base, the J end lost 6 bases, and 12 bases lay between the germline ends. The CDR3 consists of 15 residues. Germline V gene data show CDR1 as MNHEY and CDR2 as SMNVEV (reference sequence). The CDR3 is CASSLFATTPGELFF. The DNA for the CDR3 is TGTGCCAGCAGTTTATTTGCGACTACCCCCGGGGAGCTGTTTTTT.

A few counts support this clonotype. V usage is TRBV10-3 and J usage is TRBJ2-3, with 9 nucleotides matching TRBD1. V was pared by 7 bases and J by 2 bases, with 7 bases of the junction left unmatched. The CDR3 contains 15 residues. In germline, CDR1 is ENHRY, CDR2 SYGVKD. CDR3 DNA: TGTGCCATCACGAGAACAGGGGGCGACACAGATACGCAGTATTTT. This encodes CAITRTGGDTDTQYF.

The CDR3 loop is CASSSPGQGAYSNQPQHF. CDR3 coding DNA: TGTGCCAGCAGTTCACCGGGACAGGGGGCGTATAGCAATCAGCCCCAGCATTTT. The gene calls are TRBV6-2 or TRBV6-3 and TRBJ1-5, with 12 bases fitting TRBD1. Germline V lookup: CDR1 MNHEY, CDR2 SVGEGT. CDR3 length: 18 amino acids. V shed 4 bases and J 0 bases; nucleotides not matched to a gene: 7.

This chain links TRBV10-2 with TRBJ2-7; weak D call: TRBD2 (6 bases). V dropped 2 bases and J dropped 3 bases, with 14 bases sitting between them. Germline assignment: CDR1 WSHSY and CDR2 SAAADI. This CDR3 is 15 amino acids long. The CDR3 protein is CASSEGSGSVYEQYF. The DNA for the CDR3 is TGCGCCAGCAGTGAGGGTAGCGGCTCCGTCTACGAGCAGTACTTC.

The CDR3, as DNA: TGTGCCAGCAGCCATCCTGATTACGAGCAGTACTTC. Its protein is CASSHPDYEQYF. The gene calls are TRBV7-9 and TRBJ2-7, with D unresolved. Germline V gene lookup returns CDR1 SEHNR and CDR2 FQNEAQ (reference sequence). Trimming shortened V by 5 bases and J by 4 bases, and 9 bases separated the two germline ends. The CDR3 runs to 12 residues.

This clonotype was observed once. CDR3 region: CASSPWNYNEQFF. The CDR3 DNA follows: TGTGCCAGTAGCCCTTGGAACTACAATGAGCAGTTCTTC. J is TRBJ2-1 and V is TRBV19, with D hard to call. The CDR3 is 13 amino acids. V was pared by 6 bases and J by 3 bases, with 9 bases between. The V gene's germline CDR1 is LNHDA and CDR2 SQIVND (reference sequence).

This clonotype was counted at least ten times. CDR3 loop: CASSTPGLGFNQPQHF. CDR3 DNA sequence: TGTGCCAGCAGCACCCCTGGGTTAGGGTTCAATCAGCCCCAGCATTTT. This chain uses TRBV7-8 with TRBJ1-5; D remains unclear. Trimming stripped 5 bases from V and 3 bases from J, with 17 bases between. The CDR3 sequence is 16 residues long. Per germline, CDR1 SGHVS and CDR2 FQNEAQ.

This clonotype was picked up a small number of times. The chain joins TRBV7-3 to TRBJ1-2; no clear D. Germline V CDR1 and CDR2: SGHTA, FQGTGA. This CDR3 contains 10 residues. Trimming took off 4 bases at V and 12 bases at J, with 9 bases between the two ends. This CDR3 reads CASSSHGNTF. The CDR3 DNA reads as TGTGCCAGCAGCTCCCACGGGAACACCTTC.

The rearrangement links TRBV5-1 to TRBJ1-1; TRBD1 agrees at 7 bases. Germline CDR1 SGHRS, CDR2 YFSETQ. This CDR3 comprises 15 residues. V shed 4 bases and J 6 bases; nucleotides not matched to a gene: 12. The CDR3 reads CASSAPDREGPEAFF. The DNA of the CDR3 is TGCGCCAGCAGCGCACCCGACAGGGAAGGGCCTGAAGCTTTCTTT.

This clonotype has a handful of counts. The rearrangement joins TRBV4-1 to TRBJ2-3; D unclear. CDR3 length equals 17 residues. Germline V gene lookup returns CDR1 MGHRA and CDR2 YSYEKL. The V end was cut by 3 bases, the J end by 0 bases, with 16 bases between. CDR3 sequence: CASSHEVAVPSTDTQYF. The CDR3 DNA sequence: TGCGCCAGCAGCCATGAGGTGGCGGTTCCTAGCACAGATACGCAGTATTTT.

CDR3 sequence reads: CASSISRSSYNEQFF. DNA of the CDR3: TGTGCCAGTAGTATTTCCAGGAGCTCCTACAATGAGCAGTTCTTC. This chain joins TRBV19 and TRBJ2-1; D is undetermined. V lost 3 bases, J lost 0 bases, and 9 bases lay in between. The CDR3 spans 15 residues. The germline V gene has CDR1 LNHDA and CDR2 SQIVND (reference sequence).